This T cell receptor beta chain comes out of a study of OX40 agonist ivuxolimab in advanced cancers. Study-level results: The antigens recognized by the expanded peripheral T cells, that is their antigen specificity, were not determined.

Concerning this clone: What it binds is not known.

Germline CDR1 reads SGHTA; CDR2 reads FQGNSA. Trimming removed 6 bases from V and 7 bases from J, with 9 bases in between. The CDR3 length is 12 residues. The data were produced by immunoSEQ multiplex PCR, yet TCRdb's version contains in-frame clones alone and is incomplete. The table records more than 35,000 clones, 65% to 90% of them present only once. The clonotype originates from an adult with an advanced solid tumor such as melanoma, head and neck, liver or kidney cancer. Source: CD4+ or CD8+ T cells sorted from blood, taken in a trial of the OX40 agonist ivuxolimab. The genes are TRBV7-2 and TRBJ2-2, with D maybe TRBD2 (5 bases). As DNA, the CDR3 is TGTGCCAGCAGGACCCGGGGCGGGGAGCTGTTTTTT. Translated, it gives CASRTRGGELFF. Full variable domain (remainder filled in from reference TRBV7-2 and TRBJ2-2): GAGVSQSPSNKVTEKGKDVELRCDPISGHTALYWYRQSLGQGLEFLIYFQGNSAPDKSGLPSDRFSAERTGGSVSTLTIQRTQQEDSAVYLCASRTRGGELFFGEGSRLTVL.